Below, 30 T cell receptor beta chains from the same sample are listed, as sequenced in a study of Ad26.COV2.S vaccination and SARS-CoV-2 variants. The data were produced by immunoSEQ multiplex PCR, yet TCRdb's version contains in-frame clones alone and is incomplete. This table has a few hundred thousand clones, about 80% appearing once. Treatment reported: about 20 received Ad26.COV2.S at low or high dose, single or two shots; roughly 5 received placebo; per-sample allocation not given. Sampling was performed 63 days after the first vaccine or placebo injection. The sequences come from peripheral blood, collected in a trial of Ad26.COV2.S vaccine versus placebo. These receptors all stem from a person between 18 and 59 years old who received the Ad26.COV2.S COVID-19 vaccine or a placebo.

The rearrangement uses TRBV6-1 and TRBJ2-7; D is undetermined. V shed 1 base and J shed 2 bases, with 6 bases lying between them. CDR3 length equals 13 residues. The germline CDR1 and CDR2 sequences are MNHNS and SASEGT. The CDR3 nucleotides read TGTGCCAGCAGTGAAGGGACCGCCTACGAGCAGTACTTC. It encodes CASSEGTAYEQYF.

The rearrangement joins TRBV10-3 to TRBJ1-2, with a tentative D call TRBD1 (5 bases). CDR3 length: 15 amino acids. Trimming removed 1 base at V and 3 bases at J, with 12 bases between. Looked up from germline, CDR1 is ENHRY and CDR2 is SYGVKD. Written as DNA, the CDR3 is TGTGCCATCAGTGAGTACGAGGGGTCCCACTATGGCTACACCTTC. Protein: CAISEYEGSHYGYTF.

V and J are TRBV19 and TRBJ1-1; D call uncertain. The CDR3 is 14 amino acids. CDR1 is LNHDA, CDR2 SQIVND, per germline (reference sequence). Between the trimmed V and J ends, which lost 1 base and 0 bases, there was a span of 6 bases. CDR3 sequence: CASSIGVVNTEAFF. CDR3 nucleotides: TGTGCCAGTAGTATAGGCGTCGTGAACACTGAAGCTTTCTTT.

The CDR3 loop reads CASSPARVVFF. CDR3 DNA sequence: TGTGCCAGCAGCCCCGCGCGGGTGGTGTTTTTT. This chain uses TRBV7-9 with TRBJ2-2; D perhaps matches TRBD2 (5 bases). This CDR3 is 11 amino acids long. The germline CDR1 and CDR2 sequences are SEHNR and FQNEAQ (reference sequence). V was shortened by 5 bases and J by 15 bases, with 13 bases between the two germline ends.

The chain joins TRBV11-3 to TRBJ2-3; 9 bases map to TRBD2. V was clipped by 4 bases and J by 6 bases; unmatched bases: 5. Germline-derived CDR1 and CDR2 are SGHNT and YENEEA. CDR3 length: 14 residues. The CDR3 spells CASSSGLASDTQYF. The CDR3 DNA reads TGTGCCAGCAGCTCGGGACTAGCTTCCGATACGCAGTATTTT.

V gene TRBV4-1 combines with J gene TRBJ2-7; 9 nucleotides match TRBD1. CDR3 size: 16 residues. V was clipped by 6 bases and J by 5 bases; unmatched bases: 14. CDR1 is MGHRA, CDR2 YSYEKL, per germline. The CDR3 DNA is TGCGCCAGCAGAGCTAGGACCGGGACAGGGAAAAACGAGCAGTACTTC. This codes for CASRARTGTGKNEQYF.

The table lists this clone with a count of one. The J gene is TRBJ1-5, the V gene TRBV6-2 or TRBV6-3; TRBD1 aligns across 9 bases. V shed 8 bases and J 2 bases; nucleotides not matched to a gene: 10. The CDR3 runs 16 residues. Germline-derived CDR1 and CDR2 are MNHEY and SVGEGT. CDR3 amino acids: CASGQPGQGRNQPQHF. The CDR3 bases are TGTGCCAGCGGCCAACCGGGACAGGGTCGCAATCAGCCCCAGCATTTT.

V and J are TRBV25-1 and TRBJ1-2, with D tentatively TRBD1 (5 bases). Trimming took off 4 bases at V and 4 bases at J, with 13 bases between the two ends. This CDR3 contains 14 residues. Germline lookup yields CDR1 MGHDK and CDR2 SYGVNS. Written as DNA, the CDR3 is TGTGCCAGCAGTGGGACCGGGGGTGGCTATGGCTACACCTTC. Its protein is CASSGTGGGYGYTF.

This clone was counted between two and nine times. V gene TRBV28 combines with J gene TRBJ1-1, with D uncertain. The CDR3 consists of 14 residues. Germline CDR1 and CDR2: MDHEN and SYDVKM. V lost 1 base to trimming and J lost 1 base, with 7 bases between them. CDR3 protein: CASSLYGWNTEAFF. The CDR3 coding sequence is TGTGCCAGCAGTTTATACGGGTGGAACACTGAAGCTTTCTTT. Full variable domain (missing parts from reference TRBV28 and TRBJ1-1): DVKVTQSSRYLVKRTGEKVFLECVQDMDHENMFWYRQDPGLGLRLIYFSYDVKMKEKGDIPEGYSVSREKKERFSLILESASTNQTSMYLCASSLYGWNTEAFFGQGTRLTVV.

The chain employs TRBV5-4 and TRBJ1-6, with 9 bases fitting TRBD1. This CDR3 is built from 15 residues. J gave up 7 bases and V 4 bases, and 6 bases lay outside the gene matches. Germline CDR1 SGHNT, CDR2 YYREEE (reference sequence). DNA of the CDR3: TGTGCCAGCAGCCAGGGGACAGGGACGAATTCACCCCTCCACTTT. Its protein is CASSQGTGTNSPLHF.

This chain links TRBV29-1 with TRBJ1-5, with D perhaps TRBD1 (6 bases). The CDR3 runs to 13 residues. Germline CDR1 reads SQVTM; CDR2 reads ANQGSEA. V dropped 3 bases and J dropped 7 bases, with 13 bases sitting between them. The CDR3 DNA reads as TGCAGCGTTGATCCGGGGGCGAGGCAGCCCCAGCATTTT. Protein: CSVDPGARQPQHF.

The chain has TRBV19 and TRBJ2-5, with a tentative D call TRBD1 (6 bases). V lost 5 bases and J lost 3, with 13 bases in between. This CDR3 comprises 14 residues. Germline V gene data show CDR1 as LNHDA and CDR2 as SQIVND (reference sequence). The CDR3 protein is CASSVGHTKETQYF. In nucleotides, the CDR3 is TGTGCCAGTAGTGTGGGACATACCAAAGAGACCCAGTACTTC.

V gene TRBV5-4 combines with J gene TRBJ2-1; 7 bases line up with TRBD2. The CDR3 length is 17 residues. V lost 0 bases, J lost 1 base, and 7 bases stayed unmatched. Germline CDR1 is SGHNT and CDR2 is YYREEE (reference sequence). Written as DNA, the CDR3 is TGTGCCAGCAGCTTGGCCTTGGGGCGGGGGTCCTACAATGAGCAGTTCTTC. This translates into CASSLALGRGSYNEQFF.

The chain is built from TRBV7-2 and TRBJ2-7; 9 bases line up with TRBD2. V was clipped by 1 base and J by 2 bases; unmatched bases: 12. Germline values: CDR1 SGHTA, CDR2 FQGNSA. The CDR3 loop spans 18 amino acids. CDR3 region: CASSLDRVGLAGTYEQYF. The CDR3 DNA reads TGTGCCAGCAGCTTAGATCGGGTAGGGCTAGCGGGAACCTACGAGCAGTACTTC. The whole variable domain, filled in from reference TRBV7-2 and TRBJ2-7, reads GAGVSQSPSNKVTEKGKDVELRCDPISGHTALYWYRQSLGQGLEFLIYFQGNSAPDKSGLPSDRFSAERTGGSVSTLTIQRTQQEDSAVYLCASSLDRVGLAGTYEQYFGPGTRLTVT.

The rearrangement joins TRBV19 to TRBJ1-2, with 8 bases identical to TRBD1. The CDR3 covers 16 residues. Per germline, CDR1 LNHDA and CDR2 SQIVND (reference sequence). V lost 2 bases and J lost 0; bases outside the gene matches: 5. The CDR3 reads CASSIPGTGPNYGYTF. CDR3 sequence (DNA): TGTGCCAGTAGTATACCCGGGACAGGACCTAACTATGGCTACACCTTC. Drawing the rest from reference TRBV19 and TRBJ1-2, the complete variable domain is DGGITQSPKYLFRKEGQNVTLSCEQNLNHDAMYWYRQDPGQGLRLIYYSQIVNDFQKGDIAEGYSVSREKKESFPLTVTSAQKNPTAFYLCASSIPGTGPNYGYTFGSGTRLTVV.

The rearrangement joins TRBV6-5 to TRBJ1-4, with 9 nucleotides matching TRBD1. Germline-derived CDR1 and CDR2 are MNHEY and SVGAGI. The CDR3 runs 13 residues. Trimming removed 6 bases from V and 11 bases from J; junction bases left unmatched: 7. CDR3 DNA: TGTGCCAGCAGCCGCGGGACAGGGAGGAAACTGTTTTTT. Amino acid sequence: CASSRGTGRKLFF.

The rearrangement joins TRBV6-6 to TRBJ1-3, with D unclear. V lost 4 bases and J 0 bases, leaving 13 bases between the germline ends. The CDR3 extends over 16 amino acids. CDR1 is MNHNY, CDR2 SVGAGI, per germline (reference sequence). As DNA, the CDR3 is TGTGCCAGCAGTTCTTTTGGTTTGCTCTCTGGAAACACCATATATTTT. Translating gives CASSSFGLLSGNTIYF.

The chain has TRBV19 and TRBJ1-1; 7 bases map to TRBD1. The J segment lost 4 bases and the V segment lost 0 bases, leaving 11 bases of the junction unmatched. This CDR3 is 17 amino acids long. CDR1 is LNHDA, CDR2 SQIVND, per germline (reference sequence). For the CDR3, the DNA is TGTGCCAGTAGTATAGATTGGACAGGTCCAAGGGGCACTGAAGCTTTCTTT. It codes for CASSIDWTGPRGTEAFF. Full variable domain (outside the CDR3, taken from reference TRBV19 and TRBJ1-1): DGGITQSPKYLFRKEGQNVTLSCEQNLNHDAMYWYRQDPGQGLRLIYYSQIVNDFQKGDIAEGYSVSREKKESFPLTVTSAQKNPTAFYLCASSIDWTGPRGTEAFFGQGTRLTVV.

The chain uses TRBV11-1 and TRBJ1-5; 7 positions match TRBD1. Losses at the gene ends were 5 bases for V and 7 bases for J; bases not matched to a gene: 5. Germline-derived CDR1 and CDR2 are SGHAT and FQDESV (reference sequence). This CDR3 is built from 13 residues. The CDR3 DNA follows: TGTGCCAGCAGCCGGGACAGATCCCAGCCCCAGCATTTT. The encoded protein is CASSRDRSQPQHF.

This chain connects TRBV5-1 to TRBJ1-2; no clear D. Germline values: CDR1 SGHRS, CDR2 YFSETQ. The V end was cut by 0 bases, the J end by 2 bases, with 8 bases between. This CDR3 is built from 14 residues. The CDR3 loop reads CASSLDGLNYGYTF. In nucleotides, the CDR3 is TGCGCCAGCAGCTTGGACGGGTTAAACTATGGCTACACCTTC.

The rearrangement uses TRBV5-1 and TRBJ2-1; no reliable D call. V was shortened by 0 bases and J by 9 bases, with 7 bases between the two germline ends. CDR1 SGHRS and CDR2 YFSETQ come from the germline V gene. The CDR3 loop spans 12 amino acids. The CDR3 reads CASSLGSGEQFF. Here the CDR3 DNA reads TGCGCCAGCAGCTTGGGTTCGGGTGAGCAGTTCTTC.

The CDR3 DNA sequence: TGTGCCAGCAGTTTATTACTGAACCAGAGGGAGCAGTACTTC. Its translation: CASSLLLNQREQYF. This chain joins TRBV27 and TRBJ2-7, with D hard to call. The germline V gene encodes CDR1 MNHEY and CDR2 SMNVEV (reference sequence). V was trimmed by 1 base and J by 7 bases, leaving 14 bases between them. CDR3 length: 14 amino acids.

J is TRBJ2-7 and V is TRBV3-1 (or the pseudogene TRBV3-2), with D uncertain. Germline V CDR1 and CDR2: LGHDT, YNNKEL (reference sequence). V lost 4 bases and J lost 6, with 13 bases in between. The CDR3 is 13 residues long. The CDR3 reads CASSLEKRSEQYF. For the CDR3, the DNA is TGTGCCAGCAGCCTAGAAAAGAGGTCCGAGCAGTACTTC.

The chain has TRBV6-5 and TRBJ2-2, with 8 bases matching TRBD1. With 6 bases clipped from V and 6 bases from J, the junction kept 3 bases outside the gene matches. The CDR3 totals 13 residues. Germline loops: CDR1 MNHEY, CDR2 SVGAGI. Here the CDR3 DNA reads TGTGCCAGCAGAGACAGGGGATCCGGGGAGCTGTTTTTT. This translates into CASRDRGSGELFF.

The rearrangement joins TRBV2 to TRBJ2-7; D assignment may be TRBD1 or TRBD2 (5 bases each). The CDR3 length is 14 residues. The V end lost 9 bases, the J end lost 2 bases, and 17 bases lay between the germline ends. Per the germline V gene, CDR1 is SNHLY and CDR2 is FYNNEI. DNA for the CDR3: TGTGCCAGGGGGGACCCCTTGAACACCTACGAGCAGTACTTC. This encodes CARGDPLNTYEQYF.

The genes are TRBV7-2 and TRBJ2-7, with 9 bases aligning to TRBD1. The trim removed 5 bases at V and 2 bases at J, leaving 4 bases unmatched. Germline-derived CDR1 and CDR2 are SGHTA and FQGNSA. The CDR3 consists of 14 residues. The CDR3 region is CASSLDRGAYEQYF. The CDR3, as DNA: TGTGCCAGCAGCCTCGACAGGGGGGCCTACGAGCAGTACTTC.

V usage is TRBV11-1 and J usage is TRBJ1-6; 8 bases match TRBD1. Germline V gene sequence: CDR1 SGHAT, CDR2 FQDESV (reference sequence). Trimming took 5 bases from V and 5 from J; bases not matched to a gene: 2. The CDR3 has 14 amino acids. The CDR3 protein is CASSRQGNNSPLHF. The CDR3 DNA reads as TGTGCCAGCAGCCGACAGGGGAATAATTCACCCCTCCACTTT.

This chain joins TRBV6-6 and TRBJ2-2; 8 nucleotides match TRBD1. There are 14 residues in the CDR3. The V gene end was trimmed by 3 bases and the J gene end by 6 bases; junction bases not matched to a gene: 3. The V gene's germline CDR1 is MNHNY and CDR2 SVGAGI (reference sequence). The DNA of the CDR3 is TGTGCCAGCAGTTATCAACAGGGGGCCGGGGAGCTGTTTTTT. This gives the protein CASSYQQGAGELFF.

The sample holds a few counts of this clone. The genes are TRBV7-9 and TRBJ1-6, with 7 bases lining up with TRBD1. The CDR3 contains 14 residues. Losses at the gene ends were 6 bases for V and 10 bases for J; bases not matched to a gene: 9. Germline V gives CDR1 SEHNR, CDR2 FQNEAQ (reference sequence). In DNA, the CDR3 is TGTGCCAGCAGGCCTACAGGGGAGGGATCACCCCTCCACTTT. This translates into CASRPTGEGSPLHF.

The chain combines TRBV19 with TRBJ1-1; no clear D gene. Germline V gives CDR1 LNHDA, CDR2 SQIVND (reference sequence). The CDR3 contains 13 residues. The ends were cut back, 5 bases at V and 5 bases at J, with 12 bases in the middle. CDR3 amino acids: CASSVLLSTEAFF. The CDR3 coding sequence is TGTGCCAGTAGTGTCCTACTTTCAACTGAAGCTTTCTTT.